This T cell receptor (beta chain) was recorded in a study of blood T cells in healthy people across ages. This CDR3 region has 15 residues. The ends were cut back, 1 base at V and 7 bases at J, with 16 bases in the middle. Germline V gene sequence: CDR1 SEHNR, CDR2 FQNEAQ (reference sequence). Notes on the study in general: Age advanced and TCR beta diversity per million T cells fell, roughly linearly.

About this clonotype: Its cognate antigen is unknown.

Each individual donor underwent a draw of ten milliliters of peripheral blood. A sample-barcoded 5' primer and a J-beta primer mix were used in a second PCR of about 6 to 11 cycles. One entry per CDR3 protein results from TCRdb running MiXCR on the 5' RACE reads. There are 2 million or so distinct CDR3 sequences in the sample; about 49% occur only once, and around 2.1% lies in the top ten. V is TRBV7-9 and J is TRBJ1-2; no definite D call. This clonotype was obtained from a woman between 40 and 50 years old in good health. Specimen: blood. The CDR3 sequence is CASSLVPRASLGYTF. DNA for the CDR3: TGTGCCAGCAGCTTAGTGCCAAGGGCCTCACTTGGCTACACCTTC. Combining the CDR3 with reference TRBV7-9 and TRBJ1-2 gives the whole variable domain DTGVSQNPRHKITKRGQNVTFRCDPISEHNRLYWYRQTLGQGPEFLTYFQNEAQLEKSRLLSDRFSAERPKGSFSTLEIQRTEQGDSAMYLCASSLVPRASLGYTFGSGTRLTVV.